The 9 T cell receptor beta chains given below trace back to one sample, sequenced in a study of post-analysis software for immune sequencing data. Study observations and caveats: TRBV segments more frequent in patients than in controls numbered five and included TRBV5-6, TRBV5-1 and TRBV20-1.

cDNA libraries of TCR beta carried unique molecular identifiers. TCRdb analysed the PCR reads with MiXCR anew, one entry per CDR3 protein. The data contain hundreds of thousands of distinct CDR3 sequences, 25% to 30% of them singletons. These receptors' antigens are unknown. The sample consisted of blood. These receptors were obtained from a girl aged 10 to 17 with multiple sclerosis.

The chain employs TRBV20-1 and TRBJ2-7; D possibly corresponds to TRBD2 (6 bases). The germline V and J ends were trimmed by 1 base and 1 base, with 14 bases remaining between them. The CDR3 runs to 15 residues. The germline V gene encodes CDR1 DFQATT and CDR2 SNEGSKA (reference sequence). CDR3 loop: CSARVVPGGSYEQYF. For the CDR3, the DNA is TGCAGTGCTAGAGTAGTCCCCGGGGGATCCTACGAGCAGTACTTC.

The chain uses TRBV20-1 and TRBJ2-1; tentatively, D is TRBD2 (5 bases). V lost 0 bases, J lost 0 bases, and 12 bases lay in between. CDR1 and CDR2 from the germline V gene are DFQATT and SNEGSKA (reference sequence). The CDR3 is made up of 16 amino acids. The CDR3 region is CSARDPSGSSYNEQFF. The DNA of the CDR3 is TGCAGTGCTAGAGATCCATCGGGAAGCTCCTACAATGAGCAGTTCTTC.

The genes are TRBV20-1 and TRBJ2-1, with D maybe TRBD1 (6 bases). The CDR3 spans 13 residues. CDR1 DFQATT and CDR2 SNEGSKA come from the germline V gene (reference sequence). Trimming pared 5 bases from V and 7 bases from J, leaving 15 bases between. CDR3 sequence (DNA): TGCAGTGCTTTTACAGGGAACCAAAATGAGCAGTTCTTC. Residues: CSAFTGNQNEQFF.

This clonotype was detected ten times or more. This chain connects TRBV24-1 to TRBJ2-1; D not certain. The CDR3 sequence is 17 residues long. Trimming cost V 2 bases and J 1 base, with 14 bases left between them. Germline CDR1 and CDR2: KGHDR and SFDVKD. The CDR3 coding sequence is TGTGCCACCAGTGATTCTCGGGTTGGGCAGTCCTACAATGAGCAGTTCTTC. It yields the protein CATSDSRVGQSYNEQFF.

This clonotype occurred a few times. The chain links TRBV20-1 to TRBJ1-1; D is unclear. V was trimmed by 3 bases and J by 6 bases, leaving 8 bases between them. The CDR3 consists of 11 residues. Germline V CDR1 and CDR2: DFQATT, SNEGSKA (reference sequence). CDR3 sequence: CSARGSPEAFF. In nucleotides, the CDR3 is TGCAGTGCTAGGGGCAGTCCTGAAGCTTTCTTT.

The chain recombines TRBV7-8 with TRBJ2-4; TRBD1 matches at 7 bases. The J call may be wrong; the DNA end is better matched by TRBJ2-7. This CDR3 comprises 14 residues. Germline V gene lookup returns CDR1 SGHVS and CDR2 FQNEAQ. CDR3 sequence (DNA): TGTGCCAGCAGCCTCCGGGACAGAGGTTACGAGCAGTACTTC. Encoded protein: CASSLRDRGYEQYF.

The chain carries TRBV20-1 and TRBJ2-7; D possibly corresponds to TRBD2 (6 bases). The CDR3 is 14 amino acids. Trimming cost V 3 bases and J 3 bases, with 15 bases left between them. Germline V gene data show CDR1 as DFQATT and CDR2 as SNEGSKA (reference sequence). The CDR3 DNA sequence: TGCAGTGCTAGTTCGGCCGGGGACTTCTACGAGCAGTACTTC. It yields the protein CSASSAGDFYEQYF.

In this sample, this clonotype turned up a few times. V is TRBV5-1 and J is TRBJ2-5; D possibly corresponds to TRBD2 (6 bases). The CDR3 covers 14 residues. The germline V gene has CDR1 SGHRS and CDR2 YFSETQ. V was pared by 0 bases and J by 5 bases, with 11 bases between. CDR3 region: CASSLELGGETQYF. Written as DNA, the CDR3 is TGCGCCAGCAGCTTGGAACTAGGAGGGGAGACCCAGTACTTC.

On this clonotype: Germline is not matched at one junction end, which may reflect a read error. The rearrangement uses TRBV6-5 and TRBJ2-1, with 7 bases aligning to TRBD2. The CDR3 runs to 16 residues. In germline, CDR1 is MNHEY, CDR2 SVGAGI. In DNA form, the CDR3 reads TGTGCCAGCAGTAGTCAAGCGGGGAGCTCCTACAATGGGCAGTTCTTC. Translation gives CASSSQAGSSYNGQFF.